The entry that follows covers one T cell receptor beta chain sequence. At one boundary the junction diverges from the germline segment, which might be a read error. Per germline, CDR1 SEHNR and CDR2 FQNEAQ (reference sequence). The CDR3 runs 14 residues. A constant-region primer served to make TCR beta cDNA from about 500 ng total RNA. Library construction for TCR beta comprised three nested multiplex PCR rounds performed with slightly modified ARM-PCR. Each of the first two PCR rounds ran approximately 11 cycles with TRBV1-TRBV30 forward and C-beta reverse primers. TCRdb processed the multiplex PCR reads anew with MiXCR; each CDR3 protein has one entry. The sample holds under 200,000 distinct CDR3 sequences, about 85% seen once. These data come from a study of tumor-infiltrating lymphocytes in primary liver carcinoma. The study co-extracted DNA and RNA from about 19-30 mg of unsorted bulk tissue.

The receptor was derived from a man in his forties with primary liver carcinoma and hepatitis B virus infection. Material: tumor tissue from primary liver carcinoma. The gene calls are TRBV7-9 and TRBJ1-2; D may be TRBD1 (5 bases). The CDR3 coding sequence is TGTGCCAGCAGTACATCTAGGGGAGAGCTGGGCTACATCTTT. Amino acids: CASSTSRGELGYIF.